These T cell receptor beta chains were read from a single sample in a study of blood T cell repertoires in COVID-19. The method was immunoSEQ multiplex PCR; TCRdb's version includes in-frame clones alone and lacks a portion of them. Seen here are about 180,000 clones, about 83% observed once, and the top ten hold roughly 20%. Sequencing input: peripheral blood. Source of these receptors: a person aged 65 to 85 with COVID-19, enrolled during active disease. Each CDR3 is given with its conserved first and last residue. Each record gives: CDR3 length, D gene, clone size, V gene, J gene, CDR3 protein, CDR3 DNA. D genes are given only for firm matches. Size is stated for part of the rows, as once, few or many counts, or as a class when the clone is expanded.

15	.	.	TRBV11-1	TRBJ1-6	CASSLISGGNSPLHF	TGTGCCAGCAGCTTAATAAGCGGCGGCAATTCACCCCTCCACTTT
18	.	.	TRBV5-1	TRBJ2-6	CASSEKGFSGAGANVLTF	TGCGCCAGCAGCGAGAAGGGGTTTTCAGGGGCTGGGGCCAACGTCCTGACTTTC
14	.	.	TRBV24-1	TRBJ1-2	CATSDFTGRQGYTF	TGTGCCACCAGTGATTTTACAGGGCGTCAAGGCTACACCTTC
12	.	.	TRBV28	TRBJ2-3	CASSLSGTAQYF	TGTGCCAGCAGTTTATCCGGGACTGCGCAGTATTTT
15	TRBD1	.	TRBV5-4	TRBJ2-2	CASSKGQGVAGELFF	TGTGCCAGCAGCAAGGGACAGGGGGTGGCCGGGGAGCTGTTTTTT
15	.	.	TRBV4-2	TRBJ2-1	CASSQVKSSYNEQFF	TGTGCCAGCAGCCAAGTTAAGAGCTCCTACAATGAGCAGTTCTTC
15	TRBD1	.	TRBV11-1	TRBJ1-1	CASSLGGTGNTEAFF	TGTGCCAGCAGCTTAGGGGGGACAGGGAACACTGAAGCTTTCTTT
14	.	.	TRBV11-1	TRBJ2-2	CASSLDSNTGELFF	TGTGCCAGCAGCTTAGACTCGAACACCGGGGAGCTGTTTTTT
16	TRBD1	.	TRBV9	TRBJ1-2	CASSMMTGLGSYGYTF	TGTGCCAGCAGCATGATGACAGGGTTGGGGAGCTATGGCTACACCTTC
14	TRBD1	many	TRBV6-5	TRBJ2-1	CASSSEQGAYEQFF	TGTGCCAGCAGTTCGGAACAGGGGGCATATGAGCAGTTCTTC
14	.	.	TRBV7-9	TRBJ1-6	CASSFGGLNSPLHF	TGTGCCAGCAGCTTCGGGGGTCTGAATTCACCCCTCCACTTT
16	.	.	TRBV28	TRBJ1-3	CASSSQGFGGGNTIYF	TGTGCCAGCAGCTCTCAGGGGTTTGGGGGTGGAAACACCATATATTTT
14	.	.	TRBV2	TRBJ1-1	CASSVWQMNTEAFF	TGTGCCAGCAGTGTGTGGCAAATGAACACTGAAGCTTTCTTT
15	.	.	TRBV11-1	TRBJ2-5	CASSPTEGVLKTQYF	TGTGCCAGCAGCCCCACCGAGGGGGTTTTGAAGACCCAGTACTTC
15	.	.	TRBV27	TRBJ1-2	CASSLSSGGRYGYTF	TGTGCCAGCAGTTTATCGAGCGGGGGGAGGTATGGCTACACCTTC
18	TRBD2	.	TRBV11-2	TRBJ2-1	CASSLVAAGGLSQNEQFF	TGTGCCAGCAGCTTAGTGGCAGCGGGGGGTCTCAGCCAAAATGAGCAGTTCTTC
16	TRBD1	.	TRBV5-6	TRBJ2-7	CASSLGQGASVYEQYF	TGTGCCAGCAGCTTGGGTCAGGGGGCCTCCGTCTACGAGCAGTACTTC
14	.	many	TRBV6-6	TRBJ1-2	CASSYKSGDYGYTF	TGTGCCAGCAGTTATAAGTCAGGGGACTATGGCTACACCTTC
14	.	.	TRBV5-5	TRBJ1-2	CASSTKQGSSGYTF	TGTGCCAGCAGCACCAAGCAGGGTTCGAGTGGCTACACCTTC
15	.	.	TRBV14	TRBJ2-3	CASSHNRVATDTQYF	TGTGCCAGCAGCCACAACAGGGTGGCCACAGATACGCAGTATTTT
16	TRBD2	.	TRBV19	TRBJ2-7	CASSDSGRRRSYEQYF	TGTGCCAGTAGTGATAGCGGGAGACGGAGGTCCTACGAGCAGTACTTC
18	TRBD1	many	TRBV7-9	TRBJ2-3	CASSRRDSLVSSTDTQYF	TGTGCCAGCAGCCGCCGGGACAGCCTGGTATCTAGCACAGATACGCAGTATTTT
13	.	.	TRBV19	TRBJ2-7	CATSAQGGYEQYF	TGTGCCACCTCGGCCCAGGGGGGCTACGAGCAGTACTTC
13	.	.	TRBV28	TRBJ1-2	CASSLQGWYGYTF	TGTGCCAGCAGTTTACAGGGGTGGTATGGCTACACCTTC
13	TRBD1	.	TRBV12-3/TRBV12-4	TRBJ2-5	CASRRTGVETQYF	TGTGCCAGCAGGCGGACAGGGGTGGAGACCCAGTACTTC
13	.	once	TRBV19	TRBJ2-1	CASSISGSSREFF	TGTGCCAGTAGTATATCTGGCTCCTCGAGGGAGTTCTTC
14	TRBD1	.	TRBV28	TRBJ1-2	CASSRQGSLYGYTF	TGTGCCAGCAGCCGACAGGGGAGCCTCTATGGCTACACCTTC
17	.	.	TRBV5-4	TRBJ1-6	CASSLGGPSSYNSPLHF	TGTGCCAGCAGCTTGGGCGGCCCAAGCTCCTATAATTCACCCCTCCACTTT
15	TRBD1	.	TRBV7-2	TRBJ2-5	CASSLDVGGTETQYF	TGTGCCAGCAGCTTAGATGTAGGGGGCACAGAGACCCAGTACTTC
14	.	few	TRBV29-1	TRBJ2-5	CSVETIRGQETQYF	TGCAGCGTCGAAACAATTCGGGGACAAGAGACCCAGTACTTC
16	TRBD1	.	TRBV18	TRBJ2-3	CASSPLGGASTDTQYF	TGTGCCAGCTCACCATTAGGGGGCGCAAGCACAGATACGCAGTATTTT
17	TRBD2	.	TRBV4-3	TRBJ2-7	CASSHGLAGRNGHEQYF	TGCGCCAGCAGCCACGGGCTAGCGGGGAGAAATGGTCACGAGCAGTACTTC
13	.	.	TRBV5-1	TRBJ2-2	CASSQQGHGELFF	TGCGCCAGCAGCCAACAGGGCCACGGGGAGCTGTTTTTT
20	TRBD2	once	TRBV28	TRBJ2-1	CASHSSHSGVPGASYNEQFF	TGTGCCAGCCATTCGTCGCATAGCGGGGTTCCTGGGGCCTCCTACAATGAGCAGTTCTTC
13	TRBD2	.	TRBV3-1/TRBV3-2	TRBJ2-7	CASSRASGYEQYF	TGTGCCAGCAGCCGGGCTAGCGGCTACGAGCAGTACTTC
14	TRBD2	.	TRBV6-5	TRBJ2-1	CASSSSGGIDEQFF	TGTGCCAGCAGTAGTAGCGGGGGGATCGATGAGCAGTTCTTC
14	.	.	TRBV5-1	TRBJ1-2	CASSSGGGIDGYTF	TGCGCCAGCAGCTCGGGGGGCGGAATCGATGGCTACACCTTC
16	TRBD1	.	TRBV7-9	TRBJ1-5	CASSLGDRDSNQPQHF	TGTGCCAGCAGCTTGGGGGACAGGGATAGCAATCAGCCCCAGCATTTT
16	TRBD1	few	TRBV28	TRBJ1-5	CASSFRTGGNNQPQHF	TGTGCCAGCAGTTTCCGGACAGGGGGCAACAATCAGCCCCAGCATTTT
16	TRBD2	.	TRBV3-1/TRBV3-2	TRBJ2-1	CASSPTGTSGSGEQFF	TGTGCCAGCAGCCCAACCGGGACTAGCGGGAGCGGTGAGCAGTTCTTC
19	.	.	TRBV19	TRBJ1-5	CASSIKGRRTAAGNQPQHF	TGTGCCAGTAGTATTAAGGGAAGGAGGACAGCTGCGGGCAATCAGCCCCAGCATTTT
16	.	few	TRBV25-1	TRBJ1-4	CASSEDRGDLREKLFF	TGTGCCAGCAGTGAAGATCGCGGTGACTTGAGGGAAAAACTGTTTTTT
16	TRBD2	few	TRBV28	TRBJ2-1	CASSTLRGSSYNEQFF	TGTGCCAGCAGTACATTGCGGGGGAGCTCCTACAATGAGCAGTTCTTC